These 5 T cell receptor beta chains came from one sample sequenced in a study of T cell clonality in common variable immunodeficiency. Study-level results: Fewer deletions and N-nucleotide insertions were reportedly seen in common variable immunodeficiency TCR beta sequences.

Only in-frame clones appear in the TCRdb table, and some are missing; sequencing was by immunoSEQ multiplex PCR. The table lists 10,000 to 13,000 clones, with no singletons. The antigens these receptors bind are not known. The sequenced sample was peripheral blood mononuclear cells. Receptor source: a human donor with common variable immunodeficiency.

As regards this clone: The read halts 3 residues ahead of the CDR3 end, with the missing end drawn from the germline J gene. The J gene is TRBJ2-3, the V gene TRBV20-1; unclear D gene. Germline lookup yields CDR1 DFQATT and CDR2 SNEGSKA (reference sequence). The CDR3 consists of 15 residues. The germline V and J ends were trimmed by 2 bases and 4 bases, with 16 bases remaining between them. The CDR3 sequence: CSARSVKLIADTQYF. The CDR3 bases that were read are TGCAGTGCTAGATCGGTCAAGCTGATCGCAGATACG.

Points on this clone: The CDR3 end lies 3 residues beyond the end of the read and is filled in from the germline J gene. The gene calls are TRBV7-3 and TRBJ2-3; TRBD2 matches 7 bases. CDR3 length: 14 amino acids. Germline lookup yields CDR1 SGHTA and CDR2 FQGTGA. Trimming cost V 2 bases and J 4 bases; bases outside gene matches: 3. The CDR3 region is CASSLAGRADTQYF. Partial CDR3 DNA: TGTGCCAGCAGCTTAGCGGGGAGGGCAGATACG.

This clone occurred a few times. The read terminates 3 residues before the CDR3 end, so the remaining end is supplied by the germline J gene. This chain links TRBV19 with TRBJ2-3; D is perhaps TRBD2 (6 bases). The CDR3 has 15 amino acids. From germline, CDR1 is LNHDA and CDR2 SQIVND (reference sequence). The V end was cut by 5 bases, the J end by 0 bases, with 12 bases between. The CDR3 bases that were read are TGTGCCAGTAGTCGGGACTCATCTAGCACAGATACG. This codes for CASSRDSSSTDT. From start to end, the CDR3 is CASSRDSSSTDTQYF.

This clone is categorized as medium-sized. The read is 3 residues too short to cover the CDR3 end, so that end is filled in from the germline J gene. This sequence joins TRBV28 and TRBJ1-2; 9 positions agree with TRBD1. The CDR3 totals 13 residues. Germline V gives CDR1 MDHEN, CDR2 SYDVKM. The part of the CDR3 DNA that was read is TGTGCCAGCAGAACGACAGGGGGTTGGGGC. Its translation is CASRTTGGWG. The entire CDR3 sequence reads CASRTTGGWGYTF.

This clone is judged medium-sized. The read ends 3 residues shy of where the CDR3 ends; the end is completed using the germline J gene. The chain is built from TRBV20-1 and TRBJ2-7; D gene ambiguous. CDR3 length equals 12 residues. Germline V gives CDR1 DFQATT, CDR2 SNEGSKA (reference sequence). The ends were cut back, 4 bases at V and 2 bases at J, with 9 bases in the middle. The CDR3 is CSATHPPYEQYF. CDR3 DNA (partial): TGCAGTGCTACACATCCCCCCTACGAG.